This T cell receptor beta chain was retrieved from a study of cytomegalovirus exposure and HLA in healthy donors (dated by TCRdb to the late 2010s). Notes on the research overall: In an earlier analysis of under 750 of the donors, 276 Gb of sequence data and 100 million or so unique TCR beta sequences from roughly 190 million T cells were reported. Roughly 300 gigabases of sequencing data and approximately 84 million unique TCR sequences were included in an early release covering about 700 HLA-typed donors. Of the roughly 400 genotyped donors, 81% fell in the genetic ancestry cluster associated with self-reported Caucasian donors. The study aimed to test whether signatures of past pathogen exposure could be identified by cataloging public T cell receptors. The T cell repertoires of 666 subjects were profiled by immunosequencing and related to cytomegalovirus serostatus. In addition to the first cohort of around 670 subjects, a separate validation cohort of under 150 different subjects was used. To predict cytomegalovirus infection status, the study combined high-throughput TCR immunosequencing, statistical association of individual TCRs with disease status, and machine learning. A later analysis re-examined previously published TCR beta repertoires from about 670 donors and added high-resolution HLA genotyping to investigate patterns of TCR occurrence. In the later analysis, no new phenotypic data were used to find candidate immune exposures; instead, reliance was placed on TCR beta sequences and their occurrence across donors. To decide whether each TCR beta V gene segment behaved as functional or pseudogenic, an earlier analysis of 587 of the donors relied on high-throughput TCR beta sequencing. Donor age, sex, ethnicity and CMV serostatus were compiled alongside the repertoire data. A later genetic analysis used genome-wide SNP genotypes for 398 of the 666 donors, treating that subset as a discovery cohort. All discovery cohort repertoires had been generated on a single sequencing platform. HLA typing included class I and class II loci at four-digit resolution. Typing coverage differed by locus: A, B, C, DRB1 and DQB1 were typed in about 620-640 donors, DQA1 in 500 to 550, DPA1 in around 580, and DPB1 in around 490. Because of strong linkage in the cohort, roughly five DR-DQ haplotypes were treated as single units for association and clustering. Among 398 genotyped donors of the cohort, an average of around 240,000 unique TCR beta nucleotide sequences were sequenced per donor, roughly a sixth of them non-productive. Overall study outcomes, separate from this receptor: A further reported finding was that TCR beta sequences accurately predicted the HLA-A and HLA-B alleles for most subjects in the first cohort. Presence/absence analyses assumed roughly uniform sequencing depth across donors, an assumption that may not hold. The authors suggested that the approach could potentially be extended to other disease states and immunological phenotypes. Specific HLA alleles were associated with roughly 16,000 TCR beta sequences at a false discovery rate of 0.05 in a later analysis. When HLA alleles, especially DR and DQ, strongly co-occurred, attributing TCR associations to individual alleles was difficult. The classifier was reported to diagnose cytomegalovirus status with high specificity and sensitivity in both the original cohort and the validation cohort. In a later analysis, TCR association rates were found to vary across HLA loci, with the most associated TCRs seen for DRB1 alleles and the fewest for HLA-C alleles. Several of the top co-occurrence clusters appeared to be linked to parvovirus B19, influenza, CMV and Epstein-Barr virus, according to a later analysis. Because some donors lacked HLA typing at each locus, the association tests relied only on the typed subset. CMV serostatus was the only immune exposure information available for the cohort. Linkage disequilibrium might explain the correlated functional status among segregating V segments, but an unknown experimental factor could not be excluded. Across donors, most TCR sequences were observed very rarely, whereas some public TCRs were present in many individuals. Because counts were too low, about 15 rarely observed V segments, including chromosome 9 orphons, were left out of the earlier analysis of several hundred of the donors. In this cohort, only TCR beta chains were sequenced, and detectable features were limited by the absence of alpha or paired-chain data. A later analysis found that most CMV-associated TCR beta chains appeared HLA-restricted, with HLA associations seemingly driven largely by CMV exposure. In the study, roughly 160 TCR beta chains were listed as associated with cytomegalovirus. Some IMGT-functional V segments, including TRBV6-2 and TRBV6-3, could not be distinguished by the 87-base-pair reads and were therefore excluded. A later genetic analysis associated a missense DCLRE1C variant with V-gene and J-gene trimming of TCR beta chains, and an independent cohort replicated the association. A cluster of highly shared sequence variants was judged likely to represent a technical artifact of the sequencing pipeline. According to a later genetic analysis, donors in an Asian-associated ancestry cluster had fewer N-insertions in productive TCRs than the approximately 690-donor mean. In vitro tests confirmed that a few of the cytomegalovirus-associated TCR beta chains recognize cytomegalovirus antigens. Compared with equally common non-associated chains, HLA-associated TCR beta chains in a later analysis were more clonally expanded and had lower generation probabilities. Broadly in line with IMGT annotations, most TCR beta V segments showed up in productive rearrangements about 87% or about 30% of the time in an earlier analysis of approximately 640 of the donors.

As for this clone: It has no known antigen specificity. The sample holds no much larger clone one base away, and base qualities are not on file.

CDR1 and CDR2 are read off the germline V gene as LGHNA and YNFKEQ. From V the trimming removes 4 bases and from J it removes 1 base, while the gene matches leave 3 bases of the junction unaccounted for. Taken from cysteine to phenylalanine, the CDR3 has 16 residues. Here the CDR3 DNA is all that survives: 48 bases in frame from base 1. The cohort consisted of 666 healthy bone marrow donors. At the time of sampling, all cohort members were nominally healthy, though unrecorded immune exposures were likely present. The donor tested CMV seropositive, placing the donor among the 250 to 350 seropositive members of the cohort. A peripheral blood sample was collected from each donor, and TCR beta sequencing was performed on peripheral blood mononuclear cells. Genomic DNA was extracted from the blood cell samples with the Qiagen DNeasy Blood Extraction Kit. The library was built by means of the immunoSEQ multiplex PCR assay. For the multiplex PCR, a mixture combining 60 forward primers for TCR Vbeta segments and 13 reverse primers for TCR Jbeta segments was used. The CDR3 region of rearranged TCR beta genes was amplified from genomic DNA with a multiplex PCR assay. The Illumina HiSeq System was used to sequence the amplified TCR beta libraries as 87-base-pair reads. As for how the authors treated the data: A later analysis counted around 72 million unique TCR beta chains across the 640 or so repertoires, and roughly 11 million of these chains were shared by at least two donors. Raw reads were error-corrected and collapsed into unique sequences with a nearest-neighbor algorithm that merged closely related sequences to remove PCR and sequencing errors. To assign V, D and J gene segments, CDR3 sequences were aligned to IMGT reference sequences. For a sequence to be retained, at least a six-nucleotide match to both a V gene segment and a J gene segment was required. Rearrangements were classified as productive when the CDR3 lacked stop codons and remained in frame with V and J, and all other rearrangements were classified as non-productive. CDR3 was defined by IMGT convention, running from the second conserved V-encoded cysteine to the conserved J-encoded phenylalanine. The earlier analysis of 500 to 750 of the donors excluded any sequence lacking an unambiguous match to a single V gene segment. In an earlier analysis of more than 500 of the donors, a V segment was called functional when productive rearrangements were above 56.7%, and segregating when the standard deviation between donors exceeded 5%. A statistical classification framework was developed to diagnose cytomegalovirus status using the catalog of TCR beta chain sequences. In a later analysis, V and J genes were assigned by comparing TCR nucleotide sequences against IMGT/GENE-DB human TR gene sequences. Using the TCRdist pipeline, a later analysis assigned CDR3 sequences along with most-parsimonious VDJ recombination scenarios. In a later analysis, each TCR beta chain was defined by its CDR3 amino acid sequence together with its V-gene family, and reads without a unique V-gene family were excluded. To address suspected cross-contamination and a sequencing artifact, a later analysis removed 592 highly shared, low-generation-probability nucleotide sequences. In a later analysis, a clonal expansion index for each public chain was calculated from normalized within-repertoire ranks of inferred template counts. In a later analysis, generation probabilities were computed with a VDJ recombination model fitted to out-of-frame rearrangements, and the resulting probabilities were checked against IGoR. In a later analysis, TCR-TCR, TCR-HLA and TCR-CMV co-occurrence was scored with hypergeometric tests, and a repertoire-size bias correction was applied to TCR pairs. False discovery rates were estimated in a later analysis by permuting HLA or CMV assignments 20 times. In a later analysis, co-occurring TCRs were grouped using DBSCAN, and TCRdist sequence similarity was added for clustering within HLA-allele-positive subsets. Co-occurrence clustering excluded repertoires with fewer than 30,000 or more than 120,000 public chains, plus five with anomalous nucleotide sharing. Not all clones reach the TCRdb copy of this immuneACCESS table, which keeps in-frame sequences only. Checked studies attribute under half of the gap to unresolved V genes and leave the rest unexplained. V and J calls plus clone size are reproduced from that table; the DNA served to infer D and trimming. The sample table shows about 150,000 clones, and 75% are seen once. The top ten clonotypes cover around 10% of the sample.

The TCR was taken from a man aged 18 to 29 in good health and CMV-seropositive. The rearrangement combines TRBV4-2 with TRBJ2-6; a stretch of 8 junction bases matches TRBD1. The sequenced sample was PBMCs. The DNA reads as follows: TGTGCCAGCAGCCCGCAGGGGGCGTCTGGGGCCAACGTCCTGACTTTC. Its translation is CASSPQGASGANVLTF.